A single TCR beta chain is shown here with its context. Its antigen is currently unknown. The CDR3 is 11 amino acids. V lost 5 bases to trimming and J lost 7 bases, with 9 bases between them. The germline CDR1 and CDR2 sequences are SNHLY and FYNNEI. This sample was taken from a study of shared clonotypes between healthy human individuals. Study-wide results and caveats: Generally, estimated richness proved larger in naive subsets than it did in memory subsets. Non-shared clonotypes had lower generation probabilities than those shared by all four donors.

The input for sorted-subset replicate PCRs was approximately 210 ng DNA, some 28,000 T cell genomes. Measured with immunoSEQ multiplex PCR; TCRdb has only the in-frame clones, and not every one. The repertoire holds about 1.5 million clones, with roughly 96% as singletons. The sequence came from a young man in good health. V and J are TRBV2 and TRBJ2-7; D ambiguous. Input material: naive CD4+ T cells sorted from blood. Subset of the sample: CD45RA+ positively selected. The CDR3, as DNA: TGTGCCAGCAGTCCCGGGTGGGAGCAGTACTTC. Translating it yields CASSPGWEQYF. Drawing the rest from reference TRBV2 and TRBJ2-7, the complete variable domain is EPEVTQTPSHQVTQMGQEVILRCVPISNHLYFYWYRQILGQKVEFLVSFYNNEISEKSEIFDDQFSVERPDGSNFTLKIRSTKLEDSAMYFCASSPGWEQYFGPGTRLTVT.